This T cell receptor beta chain was retrieved from a study of blood T cell repertoires in COVID-19. For the study at large: PBMCs, B-cell-depleted T cells, or T cells provided the cDNA or gDNA that made up the material.

Method: immunoSEQ multiplex PCR; TCRdb's copy keeps in-frame clones and lacks some. Among roughly 500,000 clones listed, approximately 83% were seen once. This clonotype was sampled from a human donor in a cohort sampled during active COVID-19. The sequencing input was peripheral blood.

Written as DNA, the CDR3 is TGTGCCAGCGGACAGGGAGATACGCAGTATTTT. Its protein is CASGQGDTQYF. V gene TRBV6-4 combines with J gene TRBJ2-3, with 8 positions matching TRBD1. The CDR3 has 11 residues. With V trimmed by 8 bases and J by 5 bases, 0 bases remained unmatched. Germline V gene data show CDR1 as MRHNA and CDR2 as SNTAGT.